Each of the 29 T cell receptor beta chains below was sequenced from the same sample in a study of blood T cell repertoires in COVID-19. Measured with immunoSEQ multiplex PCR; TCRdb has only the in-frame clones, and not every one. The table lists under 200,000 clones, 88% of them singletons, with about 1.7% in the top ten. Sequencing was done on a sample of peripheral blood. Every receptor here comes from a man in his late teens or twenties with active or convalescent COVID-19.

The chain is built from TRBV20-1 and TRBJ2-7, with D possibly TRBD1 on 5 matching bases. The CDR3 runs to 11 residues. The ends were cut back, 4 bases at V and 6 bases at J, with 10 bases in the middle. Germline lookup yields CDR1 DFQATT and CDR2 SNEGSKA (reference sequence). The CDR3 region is CSAKGRGEQYF. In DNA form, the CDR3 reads TGCAGTGCTAAGGGGCGAGGCGAGCAGTACTTC.

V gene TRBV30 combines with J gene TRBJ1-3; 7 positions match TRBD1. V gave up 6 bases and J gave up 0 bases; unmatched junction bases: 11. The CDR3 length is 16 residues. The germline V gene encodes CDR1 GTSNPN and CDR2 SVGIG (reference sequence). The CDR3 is CACNPGQIPSGNTIYF. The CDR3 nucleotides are TGTGCCTGCAACCCGGGACAGATCCCCTCTGGAAACACCATATATTTT. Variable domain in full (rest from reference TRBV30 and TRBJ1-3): SQTIHQWPATLVQPVGSPLSLECTVEGTSNPNLYWYRQAAGRGLQLLFYSVGIGQISSEVPQNLSASRPQDRQFILSSKKLLLSDSGFYLCACNPGQIPSGNTIYFGEGSWLTVV.

In DNA form, the CDR3 reads TGTGCCAGTACCTCCGGGACAAGAAGCACAGATACGCAGTATTTT. Its protein is CASTSGTRSTDTQYF. The genes are TRBV19 and TRBJ2-3; tentative D call: TRBD1 (6 bases). Trimming left V 7 bases short and J 0 bases short, with 14 bases between. Germline-derived CDR1 and CDR2 are LNHDA and SQIVND (reference sequence). The CDR3 length is 15 residues.

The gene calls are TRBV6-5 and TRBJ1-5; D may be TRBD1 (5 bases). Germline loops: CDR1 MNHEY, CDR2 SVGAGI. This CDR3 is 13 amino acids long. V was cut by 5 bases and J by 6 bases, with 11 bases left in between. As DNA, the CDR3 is TGTGCCAGCAGTAATGCAGGGCGTCAGCCCCAGCATTTT. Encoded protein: CASSNAGRQPQHF.

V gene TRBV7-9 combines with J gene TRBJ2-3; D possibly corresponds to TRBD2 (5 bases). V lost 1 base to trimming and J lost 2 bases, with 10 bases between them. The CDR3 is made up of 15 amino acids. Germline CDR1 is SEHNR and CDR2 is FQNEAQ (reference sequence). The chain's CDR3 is CASSLDSGLTDTQYF. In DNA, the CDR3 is TGTGCCAGCAGCTTAGACAGTGGACTCACAGATACGCAGTATTTT.

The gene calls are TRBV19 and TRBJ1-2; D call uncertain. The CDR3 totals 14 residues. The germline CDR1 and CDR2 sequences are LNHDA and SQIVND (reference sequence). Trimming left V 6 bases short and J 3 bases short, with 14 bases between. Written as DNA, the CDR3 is TGTGCCAGTAGAAATTGGGGAGATCACTATGGCTACACCTTC. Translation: CASRNWGDHYGYTF.

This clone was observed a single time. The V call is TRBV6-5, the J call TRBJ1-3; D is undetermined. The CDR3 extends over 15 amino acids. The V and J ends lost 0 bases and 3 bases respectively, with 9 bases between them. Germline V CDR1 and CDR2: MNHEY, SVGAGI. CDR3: CASSYSEGFGNTIYF. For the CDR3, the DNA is TGTGCCAGCAGTTACTCGGAGGGATTTGGAAACACCATATATTTT.

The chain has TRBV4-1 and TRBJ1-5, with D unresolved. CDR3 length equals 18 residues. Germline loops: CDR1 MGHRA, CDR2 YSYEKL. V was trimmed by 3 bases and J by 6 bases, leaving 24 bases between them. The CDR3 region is CASSQLAPPLRMRQPQHF. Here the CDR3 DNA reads TGCGCCAGCAGCCAGCTAGCCCCCCCCCTCCGAATGCGTCAGCCCCAGCATTTT.

CDR3 coding DNA: TGCAGCGTTGGCGGCGGCGGGGAGCTGTTTTTT. Residues: CSVGGGGELFF. This chain links TRBV29-1 with TRBJ2-2, with D hard to call. The CDR3 spans 11 residues. V lost 4 bases, J lost 7 bases, and 7 bases lay in between. CDR1 SQVTM and CDR2 ANQGSEA come from the germline V gene.

The CDR3 DNA reads TGTGCCAGCAGCGTAGAGGCAGGGGGATACGAGCAGTACTTC. This encodes CASSVEAGGYEQYF. The chain joins TRBV9 to TRBJ2-7; 7 bases agree with TRBD1. The V gene end was trimmed by 0 bases and the J gene end by 4 bases; junction bases not matched to a gene: 4. Germline V CDR1 and CDR2: SGDLS, YYNGEE. This CDR3 region has 14 residues.

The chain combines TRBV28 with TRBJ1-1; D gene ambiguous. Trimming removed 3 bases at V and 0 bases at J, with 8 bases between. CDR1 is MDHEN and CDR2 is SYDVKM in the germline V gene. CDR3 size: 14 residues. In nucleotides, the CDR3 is TGTGCCAGCAGTTTGTTACGGGTGAACACTGAAGCTTTCTTT. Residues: CASSLLRVNTEAFF.

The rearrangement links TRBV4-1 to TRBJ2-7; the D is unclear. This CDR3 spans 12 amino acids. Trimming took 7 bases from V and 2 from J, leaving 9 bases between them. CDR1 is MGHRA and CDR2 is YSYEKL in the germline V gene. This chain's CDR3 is CASTSVTYEQYF. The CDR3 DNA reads TGCGCCAGCACGAGCGTTACCTACGAGCAGTACTTC.

The CDR3 DNA sequence: TGTGCCAGCAGACAGGGTGTAGGTGGCTACACCTTC. Translation gives CASRQGVGGYTF. V is TRBV3-1 (or the pseudogene TRBV3-2) and J is TRBJ1-2; weak D call: TRBD1 (6 bases). From germline, CDR1 is LGHDT and CDR2 YNNKEL (reference sequence). The CDR3 loop spans 12 amino acids. The germline V and J ends were trimmed by 6 bases and 7 bases, with 12 bases remaining between them.

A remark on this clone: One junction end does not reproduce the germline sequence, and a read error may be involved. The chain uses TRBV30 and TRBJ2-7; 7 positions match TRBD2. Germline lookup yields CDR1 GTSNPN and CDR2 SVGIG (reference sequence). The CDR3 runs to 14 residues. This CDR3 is CAWSEGGSSSEQYF. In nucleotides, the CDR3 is TGTGCCTGGAGTGAGGGCGGGAGTTCCTCCGAGCAGTACTTC.

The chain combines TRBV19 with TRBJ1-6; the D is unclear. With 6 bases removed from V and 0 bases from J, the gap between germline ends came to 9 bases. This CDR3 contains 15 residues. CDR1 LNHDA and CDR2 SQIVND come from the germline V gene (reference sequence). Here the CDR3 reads CASSLMSSYNSPLHF. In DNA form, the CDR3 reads TGTGCCAGTAGCCTCATGAGCTCCTATAATTCACCCCTCCACTTT.

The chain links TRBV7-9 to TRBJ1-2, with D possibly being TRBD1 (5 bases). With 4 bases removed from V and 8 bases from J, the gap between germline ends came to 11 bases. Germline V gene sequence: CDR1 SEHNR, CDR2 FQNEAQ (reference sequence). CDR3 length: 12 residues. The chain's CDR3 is CASSSGDFGYTF. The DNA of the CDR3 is TGTGCCAGCAGCTCGGGGGACTTCGGCTACACCTTC.

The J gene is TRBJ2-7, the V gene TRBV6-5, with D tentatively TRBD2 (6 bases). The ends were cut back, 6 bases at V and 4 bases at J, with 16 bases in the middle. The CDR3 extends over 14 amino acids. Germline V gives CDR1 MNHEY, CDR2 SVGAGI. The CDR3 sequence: CASSATGGVYEQYF. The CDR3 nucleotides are TGTGCCAGCAGCGCCACCGGGGGAGTGTACGAGCAGTACTTC.

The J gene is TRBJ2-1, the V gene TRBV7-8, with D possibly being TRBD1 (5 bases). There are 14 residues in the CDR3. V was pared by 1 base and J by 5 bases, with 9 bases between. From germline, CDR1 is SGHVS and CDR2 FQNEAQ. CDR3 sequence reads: CASSLVRGDNEQFF. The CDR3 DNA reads TGTGCCAGCAGCTTAGTTAGGGGCGACAATGAGCAGTTCTTC.

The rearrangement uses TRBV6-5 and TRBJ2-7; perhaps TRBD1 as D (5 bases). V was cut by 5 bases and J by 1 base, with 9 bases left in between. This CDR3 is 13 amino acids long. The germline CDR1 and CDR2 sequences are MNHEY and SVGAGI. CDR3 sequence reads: CASSTTVSYEQYF. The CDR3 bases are TGTGCCAGCAGTACGACAGTTTCCTACGAGCAGTACTTC.

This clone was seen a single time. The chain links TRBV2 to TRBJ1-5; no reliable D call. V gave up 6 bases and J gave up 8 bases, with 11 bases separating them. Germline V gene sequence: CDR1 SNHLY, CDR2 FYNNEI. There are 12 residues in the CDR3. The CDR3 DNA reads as TGTGCCAGCAGGGCCCGTTTGGAGCCCCAGCATTTT. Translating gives CASRARLEPQHF.

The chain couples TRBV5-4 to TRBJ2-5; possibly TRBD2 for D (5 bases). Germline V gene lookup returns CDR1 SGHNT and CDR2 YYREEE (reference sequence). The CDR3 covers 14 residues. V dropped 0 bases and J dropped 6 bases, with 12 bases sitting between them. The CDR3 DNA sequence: TGTGCCAGCAGCTTGGATGTGTCCGGGAAGACCCAGTACTTC. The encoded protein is CASSLDVSGKTQYF.

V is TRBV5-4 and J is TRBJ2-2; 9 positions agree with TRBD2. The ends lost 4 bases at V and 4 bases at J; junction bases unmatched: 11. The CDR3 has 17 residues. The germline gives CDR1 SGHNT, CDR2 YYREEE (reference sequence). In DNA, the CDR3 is TGTGCCAGCAGCCGAGAGGTAGCGGGAGCGATCACCGGGGAGCTGTTTTTT. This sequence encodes CASSREVAGAITGELFF.

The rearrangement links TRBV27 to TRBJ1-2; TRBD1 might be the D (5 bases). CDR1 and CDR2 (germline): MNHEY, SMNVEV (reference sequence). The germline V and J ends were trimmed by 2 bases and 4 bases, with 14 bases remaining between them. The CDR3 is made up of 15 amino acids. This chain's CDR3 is CASSLQGKRFYGYTF. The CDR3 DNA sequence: TGTGCCAGCAGTTTACAGGGTAAACGTTTCTATGGCTACACCTTC.

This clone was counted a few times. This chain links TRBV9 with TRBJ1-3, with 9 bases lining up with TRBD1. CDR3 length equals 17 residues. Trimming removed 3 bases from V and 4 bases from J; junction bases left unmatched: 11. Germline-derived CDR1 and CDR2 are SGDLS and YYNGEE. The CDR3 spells CASSAQDRGPPGNTIYF. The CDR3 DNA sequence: TGTGCCAGCAGCGCTCAGGACAGGGGACCTCCCGGAAACACCATATATTTT.

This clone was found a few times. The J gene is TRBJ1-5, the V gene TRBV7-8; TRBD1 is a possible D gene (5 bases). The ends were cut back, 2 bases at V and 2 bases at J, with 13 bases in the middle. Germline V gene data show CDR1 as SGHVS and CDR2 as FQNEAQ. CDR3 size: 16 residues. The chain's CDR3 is CASSLTGYSGNQPQHF. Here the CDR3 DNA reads TGTGCCAGCAGCTTAACAGGTTACTCCGGCAATCAGCCCCAGCATTTT.

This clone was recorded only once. The DNA of the CDR3 is TGTGCCAGCAGCTTAATCCCGGGGGACAGGGGGATAAATGAGCAGTTCTTC. This translates into CASSLIPGDRGINEQFF. The chain employs TRBV7-3 and TRBJ2-1, with 11 bases matching TRBD1. This CDR3 has 17 amino acids. Looked up from germline, CDR1 is SGHTA and CDR2 is FQGTGA. The trim removed 1 base at V and 7 bases at J, leaving 9 bases unmatched.

DNA for the CDR3: TGTGCCAGCAGTTGGGACAGGGGAGGCAATCAGCCCCAGCATTTT. Protein: CASSWDRGGNQPQHF. The chain employs TRBV2 and TRBJ1-5; 10 nucleotides match TRBD1. The germline V gene has CDR1 SNHLY and CDR2 FYNNEI. Germline trimming cut 5 bases from V and 2 bases from J; bases unmatched to any gene: 3. CDR3 size: 15 residues.

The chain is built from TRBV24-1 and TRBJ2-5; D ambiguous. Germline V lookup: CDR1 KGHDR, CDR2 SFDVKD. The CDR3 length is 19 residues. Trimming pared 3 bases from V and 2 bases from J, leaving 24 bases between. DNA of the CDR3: TGTGCCACCAGTGATGCTACCCTCCGTTATGACTCATTACAAGAGACCCAGTACTTC. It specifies CATSDATLRYDSLQETQYF.

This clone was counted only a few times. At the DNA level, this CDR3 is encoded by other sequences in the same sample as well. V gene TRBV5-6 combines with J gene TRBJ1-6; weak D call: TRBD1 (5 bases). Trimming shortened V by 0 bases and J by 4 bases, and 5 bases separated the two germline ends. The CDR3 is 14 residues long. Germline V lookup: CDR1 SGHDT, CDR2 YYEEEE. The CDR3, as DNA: TGTGCCAGCAGCTTGGGACAGTATAATTCACCCCTCCACTTT. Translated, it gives CASSLGQYNSPLHF.